Sequencing of this T cell receptor (beta chain) was carried out in a study of T cell repertoires in cytomegalovirus infection. This clonotype turned up a few times. Its antigen is unknown. Each CDR3 protein gets one entry after TCRdb re-called the reads with MiXCR. Altogether 40,000 to 55,000 distinct CDR3 sequences are present, 20% to 25% being singletons, with the ten largest covering about 90%. The receptor comes from a human donor in good health (CMV status not recorded). Some clones in this sample may be carry-over from other donors' samples. The source material was CD8+ T cells from cultured PBMCs, sampled from culture after CMV antigen stimulation.

Here the CDR3 DNA reads TGCGCCAGCAGCGCGGCGACACGATCCTACAATGAGCAGTTCTTC. This codes for CASSAATRSYNEQFF. The chain carries TRBV4-1 and TRBJ2-1; no clear D. This CDR3 comprises 15 residues. Germline lookup yields CDR1 MGHRA and CDR2 YSYEKL. V was shortened by 5 bases and J by 1 base, with 12 bases between the two germline ends.